One T cell receptor beta chain is described in this entry. This sample is part of a study of blood T cell repertoires in COVID-19. Study overall: Samples taken during acute and convalescent COVID-19 were collected in the United States, Italy and Spain.

Clones were read by immunoSEQ multiplex PCR, and TCRdb kept only the in-frame ones, dropping some. This sample carries roughly 190,000 clones, roughly 90% of them seen once, and the ten largest clones take about a tenth. This TCR came from a woman aged 60-70 years with COVID-19, enrolled during active disease. The sequencing sample was made of peripheral blood.

CDR3 amino acids: CASSQDLAAGVGADTQYF. The CDR3 nucleotides read TGCGCCAGCAGCCAAGATCTTGCAGCGGGAGTGGGGGCAGATACGCAGTATTTT. The chain links TRBV4-3 to TRBJ2-3; TRBD2 aligns across 8 bases. The CDR3 is made up of 18 amino acids. The ends lost 0 bases at V and 4 bases at J; junction bases unmatched: 12. Germline V gene sequence: CDR1 LGHNA, CDR2 YSLEER.